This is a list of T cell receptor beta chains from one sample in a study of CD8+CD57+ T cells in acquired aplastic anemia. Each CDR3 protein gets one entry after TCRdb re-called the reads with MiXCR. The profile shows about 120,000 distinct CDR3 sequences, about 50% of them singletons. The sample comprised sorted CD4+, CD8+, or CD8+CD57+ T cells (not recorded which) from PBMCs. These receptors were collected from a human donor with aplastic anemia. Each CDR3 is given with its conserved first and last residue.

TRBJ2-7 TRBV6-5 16 CASSYSGRGRMYEQYF
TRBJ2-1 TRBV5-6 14 CASSLVADTNEQFF
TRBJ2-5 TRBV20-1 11 CSASLQETQYF
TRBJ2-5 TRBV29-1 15 CSVEGLAGGRETQYF
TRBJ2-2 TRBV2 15 CASSATTENTGELFF
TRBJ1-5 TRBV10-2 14 CASSVTNSNQPQHF
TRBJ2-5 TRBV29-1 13 CSVRTSPQETQYF
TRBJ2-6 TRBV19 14 CASSSGGGANVLTF
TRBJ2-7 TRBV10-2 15 CASSEVAGGRHEQYF
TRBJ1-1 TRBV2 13 CASRREGATEAFF
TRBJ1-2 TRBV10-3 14 CAIRPQGANYGYTF
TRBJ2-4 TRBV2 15 CASKDRLQPKNIQYF
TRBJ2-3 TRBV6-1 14 CASSGGYLTDTQYF
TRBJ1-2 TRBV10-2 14 CASSGQGSACGYTF
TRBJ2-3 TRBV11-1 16 CASSRGGLAGADTQYF
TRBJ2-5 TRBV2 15 CASSVAGVGGETQYF
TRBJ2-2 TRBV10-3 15 CAISPGTGDTGELFF
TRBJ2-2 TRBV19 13 CASSIETSGELFF
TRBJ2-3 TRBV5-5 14 CASSFEAGPSTQYF
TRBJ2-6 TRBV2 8 CASRGLTF
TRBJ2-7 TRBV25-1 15 CASSLAGTVSYEQYF
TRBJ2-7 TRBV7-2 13 CASSPTGAYEQYF
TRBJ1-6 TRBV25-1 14 CASSEGLSNSPLHF